The TCR beta chain described here comes from a study of T cell clones after liver transplantation. About the study: TCRbeta sequencing after a pre-transplant mixed lymphocyte reaction identified graft-donor-reactive clones, later tracked in post-transplant blood. Findings and caveats of the study: Small, mixed patient groups and varying post-transplant times limit these conclusions. Graft donor-reactive T cells may have migrated into the graft rather than being deleted.

Comments on this clone: Its antigen is not identified.

Sequencing used immunoSEQ multiplex PCR; TCRdb keeps in-frame clones, though not all of them. The table lists some 80,000 clones, about 82% of them singletons, with approximately 0.43% in the top ten. CDR1 is MGHRA, CDR2 YSYEKL, per germline. V lost 3 bases and J lost 2, with 10 bases in between. The CDR3 length is 14 residues. This receptor was taken from a human patient who received a liver transplant. Part of the T cells may come from the graft donor. The V and J genes are TRBV4-1 and TRBJ2-5; D not certain. The input for sequencing was CD4+ T cells from blood, taken around 45 months after liver transplant. CDR3 region: CASSHTAVQETQYF. DNA of the CDR3: TGCGCCAGCAGCCATACAGCTGTACAAGAGACCCAGTACTTC.